The T cell receptor (beta chain) described here comes from a study of blood T cell repertoires in COVID-19. This clone was detected once. V was clipped by 2 bases and J by 5 bases; unmatched bases: 7. Germline V lookup: CDR1 MNHNY, CDR2 SVGAGI (reference sequence). The CDR3 is made up of 15 amino acids. In terms of age and location, participants ranged from roughly 18 to 95 years and lived in approximately 26 US areas. Each participant's cohort was designated according to participant-reported clinical history. Cohort 3 donors counted as recovered after two negative PCRs, clearance, or resolved symptoms. In the original processing: Reference gene primer amplification in the assay estimated nucleated cell counts. Here immunoSEQ multiplex PCR was the method, and the copy in TCRdb shows in-frame clones only, minus some. That table is the source of V, J and clone size, and D and trimming were worked out from the DNA. The table lists roughly 240,000 clones, more than 70% of them singletons.

V is TRBV6-6 and J is TRBJ2-3; the match to TRBD1 covers 7 bases. The origin of this receptor is a woman aged 45-65 years who had recovered from COVID-19. The specimen was PBMCs or T cells enriched from blood (not recorded which). CDR3 loop: CASSYPQGYRDTQYF. For the CDR3, the DNA is TGTGCCAGCAGTTACCCACAGGGGTATCGAGATACGCAGTATTTT.